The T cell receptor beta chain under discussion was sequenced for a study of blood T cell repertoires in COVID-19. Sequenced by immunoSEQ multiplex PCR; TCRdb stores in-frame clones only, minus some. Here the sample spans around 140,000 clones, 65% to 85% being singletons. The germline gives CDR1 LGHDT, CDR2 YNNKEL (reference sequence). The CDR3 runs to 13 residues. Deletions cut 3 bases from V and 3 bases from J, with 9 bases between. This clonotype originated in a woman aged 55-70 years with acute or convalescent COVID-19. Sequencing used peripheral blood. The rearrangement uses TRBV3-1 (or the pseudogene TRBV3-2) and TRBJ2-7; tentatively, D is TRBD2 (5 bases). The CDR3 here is CASSQLRGYEQYF. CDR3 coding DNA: TGTGCCAGCAGCCAGCTCCGGGGCTACGAGCAGTACTTC.